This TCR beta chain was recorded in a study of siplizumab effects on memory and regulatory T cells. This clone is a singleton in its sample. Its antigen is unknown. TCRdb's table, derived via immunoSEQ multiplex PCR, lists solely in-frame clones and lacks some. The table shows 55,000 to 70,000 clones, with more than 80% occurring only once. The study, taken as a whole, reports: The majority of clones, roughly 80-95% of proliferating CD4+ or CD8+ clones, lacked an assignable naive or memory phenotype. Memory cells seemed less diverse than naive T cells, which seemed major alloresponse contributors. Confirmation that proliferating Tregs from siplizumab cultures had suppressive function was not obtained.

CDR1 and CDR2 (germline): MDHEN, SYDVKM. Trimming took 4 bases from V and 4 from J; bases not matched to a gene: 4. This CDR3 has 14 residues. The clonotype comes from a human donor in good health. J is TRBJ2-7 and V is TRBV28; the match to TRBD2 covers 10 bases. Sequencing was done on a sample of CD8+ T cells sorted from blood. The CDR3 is CASSSGTSEYEQYF. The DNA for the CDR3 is TGTGCCAGCAGTTCCGGGACTAGCGAGTACGAGCAGTACTTC.